This T cell receptor (beta chain) was found in a study of blood T cell repertoires in COVID-19 (TCRdb year 2020). A note on the overall study: Samples covering the acute and convalescent phases of COVID-19 were provided by collaborators in the United States, Italy and Spain. Where available, HLA class I and class II types were obtained from metadata supplied by the sample provider rather than from assay-based typing. The sample metadata nearly always contained a de-identified subject ID, COVID-19 status, age in years and sex. The samples were drawn from the first 160 participants of the ongoing ImmuneRACE study and from 1,254 subjects provided by 6 global collaborators. A freely available public database, intended as a resource for researchers studying the immune response to SARS-CoV-2, is where the repertoires were released. The prospective study material was composed of cDNA or gDNA derived from T cells, B-cell-depleted T cells, or PBMCs. The dataset comprised deeply sampled blood TCRbeta repertoires from subjects exposed to, actively infected with, or recovered from COVID-19.

Study-wide conclusions, independent of this receptor: How much clinical and demographic metadata was included differed by source and by participant, and the metadata was provided uncurated.

The CDR3 holds 15 amino acids from the cysteine to the phenylalanine. CDR3 DNA is the only sequence kept; it has 45 bases, read in frame from the first base. CDR1 is given as SGHRS and CDR2 as YFSETQ, both from the germline V gene. The V end loses 5 bases and the J end loses 0 bases, and a stretch of 11 bases separates them. TCRbeta CDR3 regions were amplified from genomic DNA by means of the immunoSEQ Assay, a bias-controlled multiplex PCR. For the original study's pipeline: The number of nucleated cells in each sample was estimated from the amplification of reference gene primers within the assay. To quantify the absolute abundance of each unique TCRbeta CDR3 rearrangement, sequence reads were collapsed and filtered. Productive Simpson clonality was computed per sample as the square root of Simpson's diversity index over productive rearrangements. Here the immuneACCESS table is served through TCRdb, limited to in-frame sequences with V and J called. Missing clones are a known gap in these copies; in checked studies unresolved V genes cover under half, and the rest lacks a known reason. V and J calls and clone size are those listed in that table; D and trimming were worked out from the DNA. The sample includes some 96,000 clones, with about nine tenths observed a single time. Around 1.7% of the sample is held by the ten biggest clonotypes.

Collaborating institutions collected whole blood in K2EDTA tubes following their own protocols. Collaborator samples were shipped for TCRbeta analysis as frozen whole blood, isolated PBMCs, or DNA extracted from either sample type. About this clone: The antigen it binds to is not known. Base quality data are lacking; no much larger clone is found one base away.

The chain couples TRBV5-1 to TRBJ1-4, with TRBD1 as a weak D call on 5 bases. The sequenced material came from peripheral blood. The TCR sequence derives from a man aged 55 to 69 with acute or convalescent COVID-19. The CDR3 is CASSDRLATNEKLFF. The sequence in DNA is TGCGCCAGCAGTGACAGACTTGCAACTAATGAAAAACTGTTTTTT.